The 9 T cell receptor beta chains in this list originate from one sample, sequenced in a study of blood T cells in healthy people across ages. A second PCR, run for about 7 to 11 cycles, used a sample-barcoded 5' primer plus a J-beta primer mix. TCRdb reanalysed the 5' RACE reads using MiXCR and keeps one entry per CDR3 protein. Here the sample spans approximately 800,000 distinct CDR3 sequences, roughly 46% being singletons. The sample was blood. Receptors originate from a man older than 75 in good health.

The J gene is TRBJ1-1, the V gene TRBV6-2 or TRBV6-3; no definite D call. The CDR3 covers 11 residues. V was cut by 2 bases and J by 9 bases, with 7 bases left in between. Germline-derived CDR1 and CDR2 are MNHEY and SVGEGT. CDR3 nucleotides: TGTGCCAGCAGTTACGCCCGCAAAGCTTTCTTT. Protein product: CASSYARKAFF.

This clonotype has a handful of counts. CDR3 DNA sequence: TGCAGTGCTGGGGGCGGGAGAACAGATACGCAGTATTTT. Protein: CSAGGGRTDTQYF. The chain is built from TRBV20-1 and TRBJ2-3, with D possibly matching TRBD2 (7 bases). The CDR3 runs to 13 residues. Germline-derived CDR1 and CDR2 are DFQATT and SNEGSKA (reference sequence). The ends were cut back, 5 bases at V and 3 bases at J, with 12 bases in the middle.

This clonotype was picked up many times. The chain links TRBV28 to TRBJ2-1, with D perhaps TRBD1 (6 bases). CDR1 is MDHEN and CDR2 is SYDVKM in the germline V gene. V gave up 8 bases and J gave up 0 bases, with 11 bases separating them. The length of the CDR3 is 14 residues. CDR3 DNA: TGTGCCAGCCAGGAGGACAGCTCCTACAATGAGCAGTTCTTC. This codes for CASQEDSSYNEQFF.

This clonotype was seen only a few times. This rearrangement joins TRBV20-1 to TRBJ2-7, with 7 bases matching TRBD2. The germline gives CDR1 DFQATT, CDR2 SNEGSKA (reference sequence). The CDR3 totals 15 residues. The V segment lost 3 bases and the J segment 7 bases; nucleotides outside the gene matches: 15. The CDR3 DNA is TGCAGTGCTAGGGGCGGGAGAGGCTCCTACAATGAGCAGTACTTC. Its translation is CSARGGRGSYNEQYF.

V gene TRBV12-3 or TRBV12-4 combines with J gene TRBJ2-7; the D call may be TRBD1 or TRBD2 (5 bases each). Trimming took off 6 bases at V and 2 bases at J, with 17 bases between the two ends. The CDR3 is 15 residues long. CDR3 sequence (DNA): TGTGCCAGCAGCGCCCGGGACGGGGTAACCTACGAGCAGTACTTC. Its translation: CASSARDGVTYEQYF.

CDR3 region: CASSLGRWDTQYF. The DNA for the CDR3 is TGTGCCAGCAGCTTAGGAAGGTGGGATACGCAGTATTTT. The gene calls are TRBV11-1 and TRBJ2-3, with D unclear. Deletions cut 1 base from V and 6 bases from J, with 8 bases between. Germline CDR1 SGHAT, CDR2 FQDESV (reference sequence). CDR3 length equals 13 residues.

In its sample, this clonotype was seen a few times. The gene calls are TRBV5-1 and TRBJ2-1; no clear D. The CDR3 loop spans 13 amino acids. In germline, CDR1 is SGHRS, CDR2 YFSETQ. The ends were cut back, 4 bases at V and 8 bases at J, with 13 bases in the middle. CDR3 amino acids: CASSVVEGHEQFF. The CDR3 DNA reads TGCGCCAGCAGCGTGGTTGAAGGCCATGAGCAGTTCTTC.

The genes are TRBV29-1 and TRBJ2-5; D may match TRBD1 or TRBD2 (5 bases each). Per germline, CDR1 SQVTM and CDR2 ANQGSEA. The CDR3 spans 13 residues. V lost 0 bases and J lost 5, with 10 bases in between. The CDR3 sequence is CSVEDPGSETQYF. CDR3 nucleotides: TGCAGCGTTGAAGATCCAGGGAGCGAGACCCAGTACTTC.

This chain uses TRBV20-1 with TRBJ2-3; 10 bases fit TRBD1. The junction had 5 bases not matched to a gene; V was cut back by 5 bases and J by 3 bases. Germline-derived CDR1 and CDR2 are DFQATT and SNEGSKA (reference sequence). The CDR3 consists of 14 residues. Written as DNA, the CDR3 is TGCAGTGCTTCTGGGACAGGGGTAACAGATACGCAGTATTTT. Protein sequence: CSASGTGVTDTQYF.